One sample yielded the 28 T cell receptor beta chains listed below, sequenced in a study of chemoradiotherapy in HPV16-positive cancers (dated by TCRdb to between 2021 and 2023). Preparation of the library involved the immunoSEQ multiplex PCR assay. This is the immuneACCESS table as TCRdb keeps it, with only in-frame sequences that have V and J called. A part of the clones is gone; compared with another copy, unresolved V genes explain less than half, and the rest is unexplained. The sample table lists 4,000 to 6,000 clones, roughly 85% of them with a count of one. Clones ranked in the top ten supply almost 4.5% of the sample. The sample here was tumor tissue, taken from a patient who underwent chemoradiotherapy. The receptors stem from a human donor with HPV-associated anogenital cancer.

The DNA of the CDR3 is TGTGCCAGTAGTATACGTGGGACAGGGACCACAGATACGCAGTATTTT. The encoded protein is CASSIRGTGTTDTQYF. The genes are TRBV19 and TRBJ2-3; 9 bases are shared with TRBD1. CDR1 and CDR2 from the germline V gene are LNHDA and SQIVND (reference sequence). The ends lost 2 bases at V and 2 bases at J; junction bases unmatched: 5. This CDR3 is 16 amino acids long.

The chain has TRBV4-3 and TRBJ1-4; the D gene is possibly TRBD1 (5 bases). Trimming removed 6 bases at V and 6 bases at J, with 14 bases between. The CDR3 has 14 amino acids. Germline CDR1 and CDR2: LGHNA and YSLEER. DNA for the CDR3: TGCGCCAGCAGTAGCGGCAGGGCGGATGAAAAACTGTTTTTT. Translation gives CASSSGRADEKLFF.

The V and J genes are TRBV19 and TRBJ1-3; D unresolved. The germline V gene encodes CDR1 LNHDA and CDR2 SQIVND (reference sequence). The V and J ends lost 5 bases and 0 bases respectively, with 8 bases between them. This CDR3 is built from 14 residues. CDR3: CASSGQHSGNTIYF. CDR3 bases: TGTGCCAGTAGTGGGCAGCACTCTGGAAACACCATATATTTT. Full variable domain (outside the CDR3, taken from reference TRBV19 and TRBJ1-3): DGGITQSPKYLFRKEGQNVTLSCEQNLNHDAMYWYRQDPGQGLRLIYYSQIVNDFQKGDIAEGYSVSREKKESFPLTVTSAQKNPTAFYLCASSGQHSGNTIYFGEGSWLTVV.

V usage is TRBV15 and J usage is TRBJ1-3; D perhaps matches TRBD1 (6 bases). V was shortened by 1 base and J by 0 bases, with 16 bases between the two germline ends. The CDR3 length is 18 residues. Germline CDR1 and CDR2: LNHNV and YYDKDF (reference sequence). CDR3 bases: TGTGCCACCAGCAGAGTCGGGGGCTGGGAGAGCTCTGGAAACACCATATATTTT. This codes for CATSRVGGWESSGNTIYF.

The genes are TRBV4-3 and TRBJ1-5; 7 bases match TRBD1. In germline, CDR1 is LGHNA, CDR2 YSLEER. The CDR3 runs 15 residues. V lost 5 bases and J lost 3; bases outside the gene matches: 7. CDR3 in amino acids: CASSKTTGSNQPQHF. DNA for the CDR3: TGCGCCAGCAGCAAAACGACAGGGTCCAATCAGCCCCAGCATTTT.

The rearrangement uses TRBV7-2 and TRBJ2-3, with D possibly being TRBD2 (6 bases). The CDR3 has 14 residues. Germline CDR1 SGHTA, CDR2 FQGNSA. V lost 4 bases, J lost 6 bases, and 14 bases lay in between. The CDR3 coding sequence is TGTGCCAGCAGCTCCCCCCAGCGGGCGGATACGCAGTATTTT. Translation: CASSSPQRADTQYF.

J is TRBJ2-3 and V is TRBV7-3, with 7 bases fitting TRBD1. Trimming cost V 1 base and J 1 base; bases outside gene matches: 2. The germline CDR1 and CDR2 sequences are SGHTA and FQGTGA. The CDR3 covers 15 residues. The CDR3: CASSLKGAGTDTQYF. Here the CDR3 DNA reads TGTGCCAGCAGCTTAAAGGGGGCGGGCACAGATACGCAGTATTTT.

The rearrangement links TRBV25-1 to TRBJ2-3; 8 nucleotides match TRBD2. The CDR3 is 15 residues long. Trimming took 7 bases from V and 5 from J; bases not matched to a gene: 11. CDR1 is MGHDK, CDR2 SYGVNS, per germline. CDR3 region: CASMLRGGPGDTQYF. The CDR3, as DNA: TGTGCCAGCATGCTTCGCGGGGGGCCTGGAGATACGCAGTATTTT.

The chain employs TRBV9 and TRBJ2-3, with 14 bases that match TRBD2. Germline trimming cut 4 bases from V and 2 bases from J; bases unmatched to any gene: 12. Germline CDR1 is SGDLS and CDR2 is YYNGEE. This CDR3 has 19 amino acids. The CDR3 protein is CASSRSTSGRAPSTDTQYF. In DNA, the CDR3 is TGTGCCAGCAGCCGATCGACTAGCGGGAGGGCCCCGTCCACAGATACGCAGTATTTT.

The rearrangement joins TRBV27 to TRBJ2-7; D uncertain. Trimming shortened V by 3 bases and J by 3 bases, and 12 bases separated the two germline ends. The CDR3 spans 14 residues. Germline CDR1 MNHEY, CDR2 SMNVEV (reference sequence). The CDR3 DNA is TGTGCCAGCAGTTTCCCGATAATCCTCTACGAGCAGTACTTC. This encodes CASSFPIILYEQYF.

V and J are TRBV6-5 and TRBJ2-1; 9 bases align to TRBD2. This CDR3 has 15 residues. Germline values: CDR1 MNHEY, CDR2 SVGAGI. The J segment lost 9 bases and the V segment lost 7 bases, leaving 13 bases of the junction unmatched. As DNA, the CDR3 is TGTGCCAGCAAACGGCATAGCGGGAGTGTGGGTGAGCAGTTCTTC. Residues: CASKRHSGSVGEQFF.

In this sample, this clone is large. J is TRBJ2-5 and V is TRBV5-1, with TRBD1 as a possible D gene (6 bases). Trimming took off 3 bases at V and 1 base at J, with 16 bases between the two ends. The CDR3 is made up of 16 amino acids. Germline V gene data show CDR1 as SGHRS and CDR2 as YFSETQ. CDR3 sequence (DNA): TGCGCCAGCAGCTCCGACTCACAGGGCCCCCAAGAGACCCAGTACTTC. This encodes CASSSDSQGPQETQYF.

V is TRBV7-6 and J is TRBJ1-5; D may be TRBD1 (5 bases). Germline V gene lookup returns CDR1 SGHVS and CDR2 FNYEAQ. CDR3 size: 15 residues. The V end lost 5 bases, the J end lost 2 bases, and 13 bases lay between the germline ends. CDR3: CASSPRGGGNQPQHF. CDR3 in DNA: TGTGCCAGCAGCCCACGGGGGGGTGGCAATCAGCCCCAGCATTTT. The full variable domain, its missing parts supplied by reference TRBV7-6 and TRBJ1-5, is GAGVSQSPRYKVTKRGQDVALRCDPISGHVSLYWYRQALGQGPEFLTYFNYEAQQDKSGLPNDRFSAERPEGSISTLTIQRTEQRDSAMYRCASSPRGGGNQPQHFGDGTRLSIL.

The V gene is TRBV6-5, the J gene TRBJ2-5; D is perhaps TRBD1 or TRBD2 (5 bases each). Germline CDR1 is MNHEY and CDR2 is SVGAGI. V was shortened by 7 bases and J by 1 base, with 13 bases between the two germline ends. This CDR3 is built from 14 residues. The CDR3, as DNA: TGTGCCAGCATCCCCGCAGGGACCCAAGAGACCCAGTACTTC. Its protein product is CASIPAGTQETQYF.

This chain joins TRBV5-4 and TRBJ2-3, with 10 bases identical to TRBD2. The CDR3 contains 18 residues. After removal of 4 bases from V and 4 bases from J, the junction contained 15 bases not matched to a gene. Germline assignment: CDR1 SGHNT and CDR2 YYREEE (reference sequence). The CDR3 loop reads CASSTGLVAGGNADTQYF. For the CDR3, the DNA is TGTGCCAGCAGCACGGGTTTGGTAGCGGGAGGCAATGCAGATACGCAGTATTTT.

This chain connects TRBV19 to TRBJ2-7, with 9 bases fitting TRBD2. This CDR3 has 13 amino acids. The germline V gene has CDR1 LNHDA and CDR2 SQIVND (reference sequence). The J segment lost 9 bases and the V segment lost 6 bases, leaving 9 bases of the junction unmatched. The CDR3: CASRGTSSPSQYF. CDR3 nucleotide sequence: TGTGCCAGTAGGGGGACTAGCTCCCCCTCGCAGTACTTC.

The DNA for the CDR3 is TGTGCCAGCAGTCCCGGACTAGCGGGAAACTACGAGCAGTACTTC. Translated: CASSPGLAGNYEQYF. The V gene is TRBV28, the J gene TRBJ2-7, with 12 bases aligning to TRBD2. V was clipped by 5 bases and J by 3 bases; unmatched bases: 5. This CDR3 is built from 15 residues. From germline, CDR1 is MDHEN and CDR2 SYDVKM.

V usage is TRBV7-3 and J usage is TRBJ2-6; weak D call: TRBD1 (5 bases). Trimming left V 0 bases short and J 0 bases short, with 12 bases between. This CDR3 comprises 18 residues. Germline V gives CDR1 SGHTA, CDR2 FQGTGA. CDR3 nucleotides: TGTGCCAGCAGCTTAACTGGGGCCCTAAGCTCTGGGGCCAACGTCCTGACTTTC. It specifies CASSLTGALSSGANVLTF.

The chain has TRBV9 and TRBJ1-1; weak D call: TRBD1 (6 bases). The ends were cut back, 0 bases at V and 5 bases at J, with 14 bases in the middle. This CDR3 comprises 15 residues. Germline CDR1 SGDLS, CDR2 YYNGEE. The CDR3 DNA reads TGTGCCAGCAGCGTAGGAGGACAGACGAGGACTGAAGCTTTCTTT. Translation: CASSVGGQTRTEAFF.

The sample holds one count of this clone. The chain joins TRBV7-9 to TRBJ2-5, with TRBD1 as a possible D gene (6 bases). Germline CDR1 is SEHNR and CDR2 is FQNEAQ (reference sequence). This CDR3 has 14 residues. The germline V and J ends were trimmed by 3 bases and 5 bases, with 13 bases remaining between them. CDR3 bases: TGTGCCAGCAGCTTCAGCTCGCAGGGGGAGACCCAGTACTTC. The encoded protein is CASSFSSQGETQYF. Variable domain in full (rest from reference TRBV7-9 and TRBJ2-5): DTGVSQNPRHKITKRGQNVTFRCDPISEHNRLYWYRQTLGQGPEFLTYFQNEAQLEKSRLLSDRFSAERPKGSFSTLEIQRTEQGDSAMYLCASSFSSQGETQYFGPGTRLLVL.

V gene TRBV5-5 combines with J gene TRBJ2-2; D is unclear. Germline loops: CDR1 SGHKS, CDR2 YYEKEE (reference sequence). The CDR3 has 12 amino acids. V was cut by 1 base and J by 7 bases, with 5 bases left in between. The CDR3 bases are TGTGCCAGCAGCTTGACGTTCGGGGAGCTGTTTTTT. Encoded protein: CASSLTFGELFF.

CDR3 nucleotide sequence: TGCGCCAGCAGCTTGGCGGGGGGCCGGGAGACCCAGTACTTC. Translating gives CASSLAGGRETQYF. The chain employs TRBV5-1 and TRBJ2-5, with D possibly TRBD2 on 7 matching bases. The V end was cut by 0 bases, the J end by 5 bases, with 11 bases between. In germline, CDR1 is SGHRS, CDR2 YFSETQ. CDR3 length: 14 amino acids.

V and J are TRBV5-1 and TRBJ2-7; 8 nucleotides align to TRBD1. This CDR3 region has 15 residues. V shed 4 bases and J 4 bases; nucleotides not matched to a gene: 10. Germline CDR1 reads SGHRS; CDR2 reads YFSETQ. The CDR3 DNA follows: TGCGCCAGCAGCCCTGAACCAGGGGGCTTGTACGAGCAGTACTTC. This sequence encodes CASSPEPGGLYEQYF. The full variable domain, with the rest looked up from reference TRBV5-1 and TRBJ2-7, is KAGVTQTPRYLIKTRGQQVTLSCSPISGHRSVSWYQQTPGQGLQFLFEYFSETQRNKGNFPGRFSGRQFSNSRSEMNVSTLELGDSALYLCASSPEPGGLYEQYFGPGTRLTVT.

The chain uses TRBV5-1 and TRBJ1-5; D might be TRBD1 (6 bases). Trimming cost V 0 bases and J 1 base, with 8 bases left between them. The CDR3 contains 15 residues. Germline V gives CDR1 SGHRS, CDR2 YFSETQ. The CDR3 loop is CASSLDTGSNQPQHF. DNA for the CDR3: TGCGCCAGCAGCTTGGATACAGGGAGCAATCAGCCCCAGCATTTT.

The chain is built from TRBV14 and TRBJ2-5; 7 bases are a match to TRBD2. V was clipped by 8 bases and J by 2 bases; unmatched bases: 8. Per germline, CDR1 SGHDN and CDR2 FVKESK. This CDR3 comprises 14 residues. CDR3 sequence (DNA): TGTGCCAGCGGCGATCTAGCGGCACAAGAGACCCAGTACTTC. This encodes CASGDLAAQETQYF.

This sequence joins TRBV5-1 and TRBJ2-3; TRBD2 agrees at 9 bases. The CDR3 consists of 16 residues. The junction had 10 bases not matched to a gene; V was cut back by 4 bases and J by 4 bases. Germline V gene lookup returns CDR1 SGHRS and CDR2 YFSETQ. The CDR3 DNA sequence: TGCGCCAGCAGCGAACTTTTTGGACTAGCGTCAGATACGCAGTATTTT. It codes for CASSELFGLASDTQYF.

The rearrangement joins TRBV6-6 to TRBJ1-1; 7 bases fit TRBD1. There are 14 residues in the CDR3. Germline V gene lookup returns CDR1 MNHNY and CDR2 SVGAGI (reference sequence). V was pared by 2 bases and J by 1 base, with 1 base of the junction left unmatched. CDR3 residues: CASSYDRANTEAFF. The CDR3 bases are TGTGCCAGCAGTTACGACAGGGCGAACACTGAAGCTTTCTTT.

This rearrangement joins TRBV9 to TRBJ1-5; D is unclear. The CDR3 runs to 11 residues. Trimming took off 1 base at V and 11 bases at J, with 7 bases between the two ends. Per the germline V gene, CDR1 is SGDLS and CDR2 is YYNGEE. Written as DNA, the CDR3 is TGTGCCAGCAGCGTATACCAAGCCCAGCATTTT. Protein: CASSVYQAQHF.